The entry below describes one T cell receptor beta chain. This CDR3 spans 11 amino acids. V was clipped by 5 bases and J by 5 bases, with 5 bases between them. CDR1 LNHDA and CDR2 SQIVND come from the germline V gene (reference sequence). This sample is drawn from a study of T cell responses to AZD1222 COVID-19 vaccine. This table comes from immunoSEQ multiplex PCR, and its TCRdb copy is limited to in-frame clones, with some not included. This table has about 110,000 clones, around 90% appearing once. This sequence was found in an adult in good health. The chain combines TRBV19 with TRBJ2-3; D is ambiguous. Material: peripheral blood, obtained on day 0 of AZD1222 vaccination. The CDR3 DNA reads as TGTGCCAGTAGTGTTGGAGATACGCAGTATTTT. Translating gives CASSVGDTQYF.